The present T cell receptor (beta chain) was sequenced within a study of blood T cell repertoires in COVID-19. Seattle patients were enrolled while actively infected and followed longitudinally. Only in-frame clones appear in the TCRdb table, and some are missing; sequencing was by immunoSEQ multiplex PCR. The sample holds over 150,000 clones, roughly 84% seen once. V lost 7 bases, J lost 4 bases, and 11 bases stayed unmatched. This CDR3 has 15 amino acids. From germline, CDR1 is MNHEY and CDR2 SMNVEV (reference sequence). Material: peripheral blood. The J gene is TRBJ2-5, the V gene TRBV27; 8 nucleotides agree with TRBD2. The sequence was obtained from a man aged 55 to 70 with COVID-19, enrolled during active disease. The CDR3 bases are TGTGCCAGCAAGACGAGCGGGGGTCTCTTAGAGACCCAGTACTTC. Translation: CASKTSGGLLETQYF.